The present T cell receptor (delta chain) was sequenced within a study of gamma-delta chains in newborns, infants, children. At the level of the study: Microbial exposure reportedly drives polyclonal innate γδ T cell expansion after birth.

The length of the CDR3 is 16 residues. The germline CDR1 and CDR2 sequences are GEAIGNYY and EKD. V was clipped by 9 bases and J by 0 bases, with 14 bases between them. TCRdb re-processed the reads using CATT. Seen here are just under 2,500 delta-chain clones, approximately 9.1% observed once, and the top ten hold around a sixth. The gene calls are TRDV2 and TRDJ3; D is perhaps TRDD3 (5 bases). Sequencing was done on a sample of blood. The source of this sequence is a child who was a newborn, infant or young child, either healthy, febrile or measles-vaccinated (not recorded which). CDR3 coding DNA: TGTGCCACACCCTGGGACAGCTCCTGGGACACCCGACAGATGTTTTTC. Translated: CATPWDSSWDTRQMFF.